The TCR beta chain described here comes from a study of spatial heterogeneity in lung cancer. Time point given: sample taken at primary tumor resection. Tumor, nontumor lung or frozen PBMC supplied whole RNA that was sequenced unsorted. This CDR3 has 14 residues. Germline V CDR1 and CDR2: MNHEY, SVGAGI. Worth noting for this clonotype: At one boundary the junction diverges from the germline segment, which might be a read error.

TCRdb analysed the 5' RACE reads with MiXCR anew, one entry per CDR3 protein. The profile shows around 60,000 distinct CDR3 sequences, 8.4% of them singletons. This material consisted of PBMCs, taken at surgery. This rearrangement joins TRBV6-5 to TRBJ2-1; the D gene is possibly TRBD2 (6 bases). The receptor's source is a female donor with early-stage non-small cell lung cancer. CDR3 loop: CASSYSTRLDERFF. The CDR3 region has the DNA TGTGCCAGCAGTTACTCGACTCGACTAGATGAGCGGTTCTTC.